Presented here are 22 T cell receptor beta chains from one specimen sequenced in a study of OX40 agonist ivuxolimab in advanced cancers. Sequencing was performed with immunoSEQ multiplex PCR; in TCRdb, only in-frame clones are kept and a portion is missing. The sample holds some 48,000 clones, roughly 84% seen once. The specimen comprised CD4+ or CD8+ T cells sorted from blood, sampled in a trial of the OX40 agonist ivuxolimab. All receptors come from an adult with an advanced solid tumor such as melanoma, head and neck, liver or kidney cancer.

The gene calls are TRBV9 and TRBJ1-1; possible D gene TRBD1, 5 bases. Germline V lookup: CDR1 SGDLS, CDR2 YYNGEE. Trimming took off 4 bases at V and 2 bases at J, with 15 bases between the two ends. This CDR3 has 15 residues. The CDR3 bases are TGTGCCAGCAGCCCCCAGACAGTGCCTAACACTGAAGCTTTCTTT. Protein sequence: CASSPQTVPNTEAFF.

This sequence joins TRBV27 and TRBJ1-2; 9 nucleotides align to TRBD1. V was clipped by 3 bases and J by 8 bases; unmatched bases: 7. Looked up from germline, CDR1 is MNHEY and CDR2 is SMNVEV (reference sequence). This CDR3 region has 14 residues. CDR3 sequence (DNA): TGTGCCAGCAGTTTTAAGGGACAGGGCAAAGGCTACACCTTC. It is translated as CASSFKGQGKGYTF.

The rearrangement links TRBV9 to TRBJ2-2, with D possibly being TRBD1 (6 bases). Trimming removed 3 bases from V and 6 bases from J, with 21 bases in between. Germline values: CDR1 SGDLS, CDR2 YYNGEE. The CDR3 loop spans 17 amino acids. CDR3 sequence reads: CASSDAGTRMQPGELFF. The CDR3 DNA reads TGTGCCAGCAGCGACGCCGGGACAAGAATGCAACCCGGGGAGCTGTTTTTT.

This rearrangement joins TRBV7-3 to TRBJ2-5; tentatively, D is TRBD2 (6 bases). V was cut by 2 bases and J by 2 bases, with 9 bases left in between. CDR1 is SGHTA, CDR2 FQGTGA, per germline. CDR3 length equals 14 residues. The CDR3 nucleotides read TGTGCCAGCAGCTTAGCCGGGACTCAAGAGACCCAGTACTTC. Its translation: CASSLAGTQETQYF.

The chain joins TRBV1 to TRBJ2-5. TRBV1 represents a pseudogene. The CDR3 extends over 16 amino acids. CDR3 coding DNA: TGCACCAGCAGCCACCCGAAACTCGCAGTGGGAGAGACCCAGTACTTC. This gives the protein CTSSHPKLAVGETQYF.

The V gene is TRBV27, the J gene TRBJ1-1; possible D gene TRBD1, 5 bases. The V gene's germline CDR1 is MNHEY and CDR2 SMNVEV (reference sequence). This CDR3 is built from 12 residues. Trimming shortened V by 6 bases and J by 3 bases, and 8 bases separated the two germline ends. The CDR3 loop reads CASREGYTEAFF. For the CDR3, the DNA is TGTGCCAGCAGAGAGGGGTACACTGAAGCTTTCTTT.

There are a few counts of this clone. In DNA form, the CDR3 reads TGTGCCAGCAGCCATCCCGCGACCGGGACTAGCGGGACACCCCTTACCTCCTACAATGAGCAGTTCTTC. This codes for CASSHPATGTSGTPLTSYNEQFF. V is TRBV4-2 and J is TRBJ2-1, with 13 positions matching TRBD2. The CDR3 runs to 23 residues. V shed 3 bases and J 0 bases; nucleotides not matched to a gene: 20. In germline, CDR1 is LGHNA, CDR2 YNFKEQ.

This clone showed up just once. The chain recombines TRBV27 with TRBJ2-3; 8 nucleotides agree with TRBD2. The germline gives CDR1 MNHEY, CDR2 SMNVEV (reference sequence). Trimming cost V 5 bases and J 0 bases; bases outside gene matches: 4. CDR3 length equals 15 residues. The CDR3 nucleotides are TGTGCCAGCAGTACGGGACTAGTAAGCACAGATACGCAGTATTTT. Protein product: CASSTGLVSTDTQYF.

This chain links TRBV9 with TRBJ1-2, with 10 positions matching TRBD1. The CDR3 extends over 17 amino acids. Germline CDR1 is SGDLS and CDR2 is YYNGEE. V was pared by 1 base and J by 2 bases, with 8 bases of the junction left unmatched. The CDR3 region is CASSVTLRTGGNYGYTF. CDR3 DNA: TGTGCCAGCAGCGTAACCCTCAGGACAGGGGGAAACTATGGCTACACCTTC.

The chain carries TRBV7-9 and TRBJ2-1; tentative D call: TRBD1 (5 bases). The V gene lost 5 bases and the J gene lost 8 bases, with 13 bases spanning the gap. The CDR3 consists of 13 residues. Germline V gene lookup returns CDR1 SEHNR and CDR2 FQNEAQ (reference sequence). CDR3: CASSPRASHEQFF. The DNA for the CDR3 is TGTGCCAGCAGCCCCAGGGCTAGTCATGAGCAGTTCTTC.

DNA for the CDR3: TGTGCCAGCAGCTTGGCCGGGGACGGTCAGCCCCAGCATTTT. This sequence encodes CASSLAGDGQPQHF. The chain couples TRBV6-1 to TRBJ1-5, with a tentative D call TRBD1 (5 bases). In germline, CDR1 is MNHNS, CDR2 SASEGT. V lost 6 bases and J lost 6, with 15 bases in between. The CDR3 runs 14 residues.

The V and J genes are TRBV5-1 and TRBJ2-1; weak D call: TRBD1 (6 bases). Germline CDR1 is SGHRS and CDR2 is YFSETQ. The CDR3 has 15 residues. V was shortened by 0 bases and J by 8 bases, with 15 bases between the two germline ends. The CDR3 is CASSLGGTWIDEQFF. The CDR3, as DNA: TGCGCCAGCAGCTTGGGGGGGACATGGATAGATGAGCAGTTCTTC.

The CDR3 DNA follows: TGCGCCAGCAGCCACAGGGGCAACAATGAGCAGTTCTTC. It codes for CASSHRGNNEQFF. The chain carries TRBV4-1 and TRBJ2-1, with a tentative D call TRBD1 (6 bases). CDR3 size: 13 residues. Trimming stripped 3 bases from V and 5 bases from J, with 8 bases between. The V gene's germline CDR1 is MGHRA and CDR2 YSYEKL.

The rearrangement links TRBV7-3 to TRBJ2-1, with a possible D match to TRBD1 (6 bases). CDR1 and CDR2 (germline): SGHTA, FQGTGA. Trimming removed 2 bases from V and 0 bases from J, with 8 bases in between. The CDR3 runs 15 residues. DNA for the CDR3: TGTGCCAGCAGCTTACAGGGGAGCTCCTACAATGAGCAGTTCTTC. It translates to CASSLQGSSYNEQFF.

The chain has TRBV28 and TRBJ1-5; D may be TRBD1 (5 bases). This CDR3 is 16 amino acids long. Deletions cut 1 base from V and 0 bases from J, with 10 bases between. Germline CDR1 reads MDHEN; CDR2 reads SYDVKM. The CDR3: CASSLFRALSNQPQHF. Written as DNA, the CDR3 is TGTGCCAGCAGTTTATTCAGGGCCCTTAGCAATCAGCCCCAGCATTTT.

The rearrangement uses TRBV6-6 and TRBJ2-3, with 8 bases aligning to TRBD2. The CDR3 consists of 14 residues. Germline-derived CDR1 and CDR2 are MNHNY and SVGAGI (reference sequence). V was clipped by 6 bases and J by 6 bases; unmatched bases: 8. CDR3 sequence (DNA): TGTGCCAGCAGCTTCACGGGGGGGCCGGATACGCAGTATTTT. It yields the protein CASSFTGGPDTQYF.

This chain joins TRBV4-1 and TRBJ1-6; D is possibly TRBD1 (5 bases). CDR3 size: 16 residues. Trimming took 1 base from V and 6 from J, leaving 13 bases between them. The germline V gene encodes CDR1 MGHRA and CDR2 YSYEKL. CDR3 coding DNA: TGCGCCAGCAGCCAAGTCCCGCCAGGGCCTAATTCACCCCTCCACTTT. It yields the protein CASSQVPPGPNSPLHF.

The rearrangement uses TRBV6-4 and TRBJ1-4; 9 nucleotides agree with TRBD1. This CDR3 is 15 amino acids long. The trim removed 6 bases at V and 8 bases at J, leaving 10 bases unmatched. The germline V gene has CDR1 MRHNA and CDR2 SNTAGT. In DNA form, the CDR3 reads TGTGCCAGCAGCGCCACAGGGGGCTTCAGAGAAAAACTGTTTTTT. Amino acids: CASSATGGFREKLFF.

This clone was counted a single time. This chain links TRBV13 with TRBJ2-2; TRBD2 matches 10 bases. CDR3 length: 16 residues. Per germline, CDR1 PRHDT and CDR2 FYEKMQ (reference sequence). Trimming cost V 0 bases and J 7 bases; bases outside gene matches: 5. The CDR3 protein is CASSLGSGRHSGELFF. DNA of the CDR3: TGTGCCAGCAGCTTAGGTAGCGGGAGGCATAGCGGGGAGCTGTTTTTT.

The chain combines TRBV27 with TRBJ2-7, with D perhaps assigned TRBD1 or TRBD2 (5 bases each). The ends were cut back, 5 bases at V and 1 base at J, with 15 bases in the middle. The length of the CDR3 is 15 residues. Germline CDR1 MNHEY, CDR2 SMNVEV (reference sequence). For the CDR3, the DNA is TGTGCCAGCAGTGCCTCCGGGACGCGATCCTACGAGCAGTACTTC. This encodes CASSASGTRSYEQYF.

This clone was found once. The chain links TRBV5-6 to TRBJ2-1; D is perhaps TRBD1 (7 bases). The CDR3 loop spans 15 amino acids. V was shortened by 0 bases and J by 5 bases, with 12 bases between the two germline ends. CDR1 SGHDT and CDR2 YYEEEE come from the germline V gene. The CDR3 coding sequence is TGTGCCAGCAGCTTGGGACAGGGAGGTCACAATGAGCAGTTCTTC. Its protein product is CASSLGQGGHNEQFF.

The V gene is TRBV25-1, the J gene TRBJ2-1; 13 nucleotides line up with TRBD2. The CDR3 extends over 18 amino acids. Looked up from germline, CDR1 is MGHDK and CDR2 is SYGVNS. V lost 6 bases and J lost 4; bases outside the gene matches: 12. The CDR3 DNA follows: TGTGCCAGCAGCGCGATACTAGCGGGAGGGGAGGGGTACAATGAGCAGTTCTTC. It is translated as CASSAILAGGEGYNEQFF.